A selection of T cell receptor beta chains follows, all from one sample in a study of T cell responses to AZD1222 COVID-19 vaccine. Profiling relied on immunoSEQ multiplex PCR, and the TCRdb table lists in-frame clones only, not all of them. The data show around 140,000 clones, over 75% seen once. This specimen was peripheral blood, taken on day 0 of AZD1222 vaccination. The receptors were sampled from an adult in good health. Each CDR3 is given with its conserved first and last residue. The order of the fields is V gene, CDR3 length, J gene, clone size, D gene, CDR3 DNA, CDR3 protein. The D gene is left open where the match is weak. Rows may omit the clone size; those that give it use once, few, many or a size class.

TRBV24-1	15	TRBJ1-5	NA	NA	TGTGCCACCAGTGAATCGGAACTACCCCAAGGGCCCCAGCATTTT	CATSESELPQGPQHF
TRBV5-6	13	TRBJ2-2	NA	NA	TGTGCCAGCAGCCAATTGAAAAACTGGGAGCTGTTTTTT	CASSQLKNWELFF
TRBV30	13	TRBJ2-5	NA	NA	TGTGCCTGGAGTGTACGCATTCAAGAGACCCAGTACTTC	CAWSVRIQETQYF
TRBV5-1	15	TRBJ2-7	once	TRBD1	TGCGCCAGCAGCTCCCCCGGGACAGGGGGCTACGAGCAGTACTTC	CASSSPGTGGYEQYF
TRBV6-5	14	TRBJ1-2	once	NA	TGTGCCAGCAGTTACGACAAAAGTACCTATGGCTACACCTTC	CASSYDKSTYGYTF
TRBV5-6	15	TRBJ2-7	few	TRBD2	TGTGCCAGCAGCTTTACTAGCGGGCATACCTACGAGCAGTACTTC	CASSFTSGHTYEQYF
TRBV5-4	14	TRBJ1-2	once	NA	TGTGCCAGCAGCTTAGCCGTTCGAGGAGACGGCTACACCTTC	CASSLAVRGDGYTF
TRBV18	14	TRBJ2-1	NA	NA	TGTGCCAGCTCACCGCAATCCTCCTACAATGAGCAGTTCTTC	CASSPQSSYNEQFF
TRBV7-9	15	TRBJ2-1	NA	TRBD2	TGTGCCAGCAGACGACTAGCGGGAAAGGACAATGAGCAGTTCTTC	CASRRLAGKDNEQFF
TRBV18	13	TRBJ1-2	NA	NA	TGTGCCAGCTCACCACAGGGTGGCTATGGCTACACCTTC	CASSPQGGYGYTF
TRBV28	13	TRBJ1-1	NA	TRBD1	TGTGCCAGCAGCGACAGGGACCTGAGAGGGGCTTTCTTT	CASSDRDLRGAFF
TRBV18	14	TRBJ1-3	NA	NA	TGTGCCAGCTCTCGGGACACAACTGGAAACACCATATATTTT	CASSRDTTGNTIYF
TRBV28	16	TRBJ1-5	few	NA	TGTGCCAGCGGAAAACCCAGGGCGGGCCGCAATCAGCCCCAGCATTTT	CASGKPRAGRNQPQHF
TRBV7-2	14	TRBJ2-7	NA	NA	TGTGCCAGCAGCCTCGGACAAGCAGACTACGAGCAGTACTTC	CASSLGQADYEQYF
TRBV19	11	TRBJ1-1	NA	NA	TGTGCCAGTAGTATTCGGGGGGGAGCTTTCTTT	CASSIRGGAFF
TRBV24-1	15	TRBJ2-2	NA	NA	TGTGCCACCAGTGATTTTAGGACCACCACCGGGGAGCTGTTTTTT	CATSDFRTTTGELFF
TRBV6-5	15	TRBJ1-2	NA	NA	TGTGCCAGCATGGAACCATCTGACGGGAAGTATGGCTACACCTTC	CASMEPSDGKYGYTF
TRBV11-1	15	TRBJ2-2	NA	NA	TGTGCCAGCAGACGCCGGGTCCTGAACACCGGGGAGCTGTTTTTT	CASRRRVLNTGELFF
TRBV7-9	12	TRBJ1-2	NA	NA	TGTGCCAGCAGCCCGGACGTAGCCACGCACACCTTC	CASSPDVATHTF
TRBV5-4	15	TRBJ1-5	NA	NA	TGTGCCAGCAGCTCTGGTGGGGGGCTGAATCAGCCCCAGCATTTT	CASSSGGGLNQPQHF
TRBV2	12	TRBJ1-2	once	NA	TGTGCCAGCGGAGGGGAATCAGAGGGCTACACCTTC	CASGGESEGYTF
TRBV5-1	15	TRBJ2-7	NA	TRBD2	TGCGCCAGCAGCTTTGACGGGAGGGGCGCCTACGAGCAGTACTTC	CASSFDGRGAYEQYF
TRBV15	13	TRBJ1-3	few	NA	TGTGCCACCAGCGCAAAAGCTGGAAACACCATATATTTT	CATSAKAGNTIYF
TRBV7-9	16	TRBJ1-1	NA	NA	TGTGCCAGCAGCTTATTAGCAGGGCAACTGAACACTGAAGCTTTCTTT	CASSLLAGQLNTEAFF
TRBV15	12	TRBJ2-4	NA	NA	TGTGCCACCAGCAGAGTCCAGTCGATTCAGTACTTC	CATSRVQSIQYF
TRBV10-3	14	TRBJ2-7	NA	TRBD2	TGTGCCATCAGCCGGACTAGCGGAACCTACGAGCAGTACTTC	CAISRTSGTYEQYF
TRBV2	12	TRBJ1-5	NA	NA	TGTGCCAGCAGGGACAGCAATCAGCCCCAGCATTTT	CASRDSNQPQHF
TRBV3-1/TRBV3-2	19	TRBJ1-1	NA	TRBD1	TGTGCCAGCAGCCACCGTTCTACAGGGGGCGCGAGGATGAACACTGAAGCTTTCTTT	CASSHRSTGGARMNTEAFF